This entry is about one TCR beta chain. Its antigen is unknown. Each donor's status was that of a healthy bone marrow donor. The PCR made use of 60 Vbeta and 13 Jbeta primers. Using immunoSEQ multiplex PCR, the repertoire was profiled, and TCRdb retains in-frame clones only, with some absent. The table has fewer than 250,000 clones, approximately 82% seen once; the top ten hold 0.63%. This sample was taken from a study of cytomegalovirus exposure and HLA in healthy donors. Study details: Genotyping showed less than 85% of roughly 400 donors falling in the Caucasian-associated ancestry cluster.

Overall study findings and caveats: In an earlier analysis, most TCR beta V segments were productive about 87% or about 30% of the time.

The germline V gene has CDR1 SGHDT and CDR2 YYEEEE. This CDR3 contains 15 residues. Trimming took 0 bases from V and 3 from J, leaving 10 bases between them. The sequencing sample was made of PBMCs. The chain is built from TRBV5-6 and TRBJ1-3; D might be TRBD1 (6 bases). This sequence originates from a man younger than 30 in good health and CMV-seronegative. The CDR3 coding sequence is TGTGCCAGCAGCTTGGGTTCAGGGGTTGGAAACACCATATATTTT. The encoded protein is CASSLGSGVGNTIYF.